These 13 T cell receptor beta chains came from one sample sequenced in a study of blood T cells in healthy people across ages. A J-beta primer mix and a sample-barcoded 5' primer were used in a second PCR of about 7 to 12 cycles. TCRdb reprocessed the 5' RACE reads with MiXCR, giving one entry per CDR3 protein. The table has about 1,500,000 distinct CDR3 sequences, about 30% seen once. The source material was blood. The receptors originated from a woman between 25 and 40 years old in good health.

This clonotype was seen at least ten times. The rearrangement links TRBV10-3 to TRBJ2-5; a weak D match, TRBD1 (5 bases). The CDR3 contains 13 residues. In germline, CDR1 is ENHRY, CDR2 SYGVKD. Trimming left V 2 bases short and J 2 bases short, with 6 bases between. The CDR3 is CAISEKGQETQYF. The CDR3 region has the DNA TGTGCCATCAGTGAGAAGGGGCAAGAGACCCAGTACTTC.

In regard to this clonotype: A much larger clone differs from this one at a single base, so this may be a read error. The rearrangement uses TRBV29-1 and TRBJ2-6; D remains ambiguous. CDR3 size: 15 residues. Germline assignment: CDR1 SQVTM and CDR2 ANQGSEA. The CDR3 DNA sequence: TGCAGCATTGAGGCAGCACGCTCTGGGGCCAACGTCCTGACTTTC. This sequence encodes CSIEAARSGANVLTF.

The genes are TRBV14 and TRBJ2-1, with TRBD1 matching over 7 bases. V was pared by 5 bases and J by 5 bases, with 9 bases of the junction left unmatched. Germline V gives CDR1 SGHDN, CDR2 FVKESK. The CDR3 is made up of 15 amino acids. The CDR3 here is CASSGQVTTNNEQFF. CDR3 DNA: TGTGCCAGCAGCGGACAGGTTACTACTAACAATGAGCAGTTCTTC.

This clonotype came up a few times. V is TRBV14 and J is TRBJ2-7; no firm D call. The germline gives CDR1 SGHDN, CDR2 FVKESK. V was trimmed by 1 base and J by 4 bases, leaving 11 bases between them. This CDR3 contains 14 residues. CDR3 nucleotide sequence: TGTGCCAGCAGCCAAGCGGCACCGCCATACGAGCAGTACTTC. This sequence encodes CASSQAAPPYEQYF. The complete variable domain, with remaining parts taken from reference TRBV14 and TRBJ2-7, reads EAGVTQFPSHSVIEKGQTVTLRCDPISGHDNLYWYRRVMGKEIKFLLHFVKESKQDESGMPNNRFLAERTGGTYSTLKVQPAELEDSGVYFCASSQAAPPYEQYFGPGTRLTVT.

The chain couples TRBV27 to TRBJ2-7; D remains unclear. Germline V gene data show CDR1 as MNHEY and CDR2 as SMNVEV (reference sequence). With 4 bases removed from V and 2 bases from J, the gap between germline ends came to 12 bases. This CDR3 is built from 14 residues. The CDR3 DNA reads TGTGCCAGCAGTTACCGGACGCCAACCTACGAGCAGTACTTC. It yields the protein CASSYRTPTYEQYF.

This clonotype was seen at least ten times. V and J are TRBV20-1 and TRBJ1-6; D is unclear. The germline CDR1 and CDR2 sequences are DFQATT and SNEGSKA (reference sequence). The CDR3 runs 15 residues. V was shortened by 5 bases and J by 4 bases, with 15 bases between the two germline ends. CDR3 in amino acids: CSALGSGGYNSPLHF. The CDR3 region has the DNA TGCAGTGCTTTGGGTAGTGGCGGGTATAATTCACCCCTCCACTTT.

The CDR3 reads CSARPKPGIGGEQFF. As DNA, the CDR3 is TGCAGTGCTAGGCCTAAGCCTGGAATTGGTGGTGAGCAGTTCTTC. The chain joins TRBV20-1 to TRBJ2-1; the D is unclear. The germline V gene has CDR1 DFQATT and CDR2 SNEGSKA (reference sequence). V was clipped by 3 bases and J by 9 bases, with 21 bases between them. This CDR3 contains 15 residues.

This clonotype was found a few times. V and J are TRBV6-6 and TRBJ1-2; a weak D match, TRBD1 (5 bases). V was pared by 6 bases and J by 3 bases, with 14 bases between. CDR1 is MNHNY, CDR2 SVGAGI, per germline (reference sequence). The length of the CDR3 is 14 residues. CDR3 residues: CASRDTGTDYGYTF. CDR3 DNA sequence: TGTGCCAGCAGGGATACCGGGACGGACTATGGCTACACCTTC.

The chain carries TRBV4-3 and TRBJ2-1, with D maybe TRBD2 (6 bases). Germline V gene data show CDR1 as LGHNA and CDR2 as YSLEER. Trimming shortened V by 4 bases and J by 0 bases, and 16 bases separated the two germline ends. CDR3 length: 17 amino acids. CDR3 residues: CASSRERGLSSYNEQFF. For the CDR3, the DNA is TGCGCCAGCAGCCGAGAAAGGGGACTGAGCTCCTACAATGAGCAGTTCTTC.

Concerning this clonotype: Relative to the germline gene, one junction end is altered; a read error may explain this. J is TRBJ2-7 and V is TRBV3-1; 8 bases match TRBD1. CDR3 length equals 14 residues. Germline V gene sequence: CDR1 LGHDT, CDR2 YNNKEL (reference sequence). CDR3 sequence: CANSPRQGICEQYF. The CDR3 DNA sequence: TGTGCCAACAGCCCCAGACAGGGGATCTGCGAGCAGTACTTC.

The chain carries TRBV4-2 and TRBJ2-7; 7 bases are a match to TRBD2. The CDR3 is 16 amino acids. The germline V gene has CDR1 LGHNA and CDR2 YNFKEQ. The junction had 11 bases not matched to a gene; V was cut back by 5 bases and J by 1 base. For the CDR3, the DNA is TGTGCCAGCAGCGCAACTACTAGCGAGGGGTCCTACGAGCAGTACTTC. Translated, it gives CASSATTSEGSYEQYF.

A word on this clonotype: As the CDR3 is not closed by the conserved phenylalanine or tryptophan, this likely results from a read error. This chain connects TRBV10-3 to TRBJ2-5, with a weak D call TRBD2 (5 bases). CDR3 length: 14 amino acids. The germline V gene encodes CDR1 ENHRY and CDR2 SYGVKD. V was cut by 1 base and J by 3 bases, with 9 bases left in between. Here the CDR3 DNA reads TGTGCCATCAGTGAGTTGCACGGGAAAGAGACCCAGTACTTA. This gives the protein CAISELHGKETQYL.

This clonotype was recorded a few times. V is TRBV4-1 and J is TRBJ1-2; 7 bases are shared with TRBD1. This CDR3 has 14 amino acids. V was clipped by 0 bases and J by 4 bases; unmatched bases: 2. Looked up from germline, CDR1 is MGHRA and CDR2 is YSYEKL. In DNA form, the CDR3 reads TGCGCCAGCAGCCAAGATACAGGGGCCTATGGCTACACCTTC. Translating it yields CASSQDTGAYGYTF.